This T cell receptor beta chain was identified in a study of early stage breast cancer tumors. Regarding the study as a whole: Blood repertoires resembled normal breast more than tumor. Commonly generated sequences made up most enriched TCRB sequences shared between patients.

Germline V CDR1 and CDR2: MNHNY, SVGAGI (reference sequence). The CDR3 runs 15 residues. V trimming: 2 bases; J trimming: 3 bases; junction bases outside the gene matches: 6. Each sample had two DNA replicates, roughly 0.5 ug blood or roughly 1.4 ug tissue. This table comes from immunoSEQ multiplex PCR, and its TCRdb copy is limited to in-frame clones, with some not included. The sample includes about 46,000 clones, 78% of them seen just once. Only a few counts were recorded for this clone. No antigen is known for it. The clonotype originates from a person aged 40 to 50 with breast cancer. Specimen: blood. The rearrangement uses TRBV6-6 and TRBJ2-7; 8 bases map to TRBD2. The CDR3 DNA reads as TGTGCCAGCAGTTACCTCGCAGCGGGAGACTACGAGCAGTACTTC. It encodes CASSYLAAGDYEQYF.